The rows below give T cell receptor beta chains drawn from one sample of a study of long-term antiretroviral therapy in people with HIV. Some clones are missing from TCRdb's copy, which holds only in-frame ones; the method was immunoSEQ multiplex PCR. The sample has 30,000 or so clones; 85% to 95% are singletons. The specimen comprised unsorted PBMCs, sampled about 6.5 years after starting antiretroviral therapy. The receptors originated from a middle-aged woman with HIV. The CDR3 runs from the conserved cysteine through the conserved F or W. D genes are given only for firm matches. Some rows mark clone size as missing; the rest say once, few, many or name a class of expanded clone.

TRBD2 | TRBJ2-1 | TRBV5-1 | - | CASSLASGGNFQFF | TGCGCCAGCAGTTTAGCTAGCGGGGGAAATTTTCAGTTCTTC
TRBD1 | TRBJ1-5 | TRBV10-1 | - | CASTLNRGGNQPQHF | TGCGCCAGCACCCTAAACAGGGGCGGCAATCAGCCCCAGCATTTT
- | TRBJ1-1 | TRBV7-2 | - | CASSARQDLTEAFF | TGTGCCAGCAGCGCCCGACAGGATCTAACTGAAGCTTTCTTT
- | TRBJ2-6 | TRBV5-8 | few | CASKSTQSRANVLTF | TGTGCCAGCAAATCCACACAAAGTCGGGCCAACGTCCTGACTTTC
- | TRBJ2-2 | TRBV10-3 | - | CAISALQVAHTNTGELFF | TGTGCCATCAGTGCACTACAGGTGGCTCATACGAACACCGGGGAGCTGTTTTTT
- | TRBJ1-4 | TRBV2 | - | CASTLGSQANEKLFF | TGTGCCAGCACCCTCGGGTCTCAGGCGAATGAAAAACTGTTTTTT
TRBD1 | TRBJ1-4 | TRBV29-1 | - | CSASQGASEKLFF | TGCAGCGCTTCACAGGGGGCTTCTGAAAAACTGTTTTTT
TRBD1 | TRBJ2-5 | TRBV5-1 | - | CASSLLRGQGQETQYF | TGCGCCAGCAGCTTGTTACGGGGACAGGGACAAGAGACCCAGTACTTC
- | TRBJ1-4 | TRBV18 | - | CASSPGDNGKEKLFF | TGTGCCAGCTCACCAGGGGACAACGGAAAAGAAAAACTGTTTTTT
- | TRBJ1-5 | TRBV7-2 | - | CASSGDYSNQPQHF | TGTGCCAGCAGTGGAGATTATAGCAATCAGCCCCAGCATTTT
TRBD1 | TRBJ2-7 | TRBV7-8 | - | CASTRAGGSNEQYF | TGTGCCAGCACCAGGGCAGGGGGTTCCAACGAGCAGTACTTC
TRBD2 | TRBJ2-7 | TRBV9 | - | CASSVGSERGLSYEQYF | TGTGCCAGCAGCGTAGGATCGGAGCGGGGACTCTCCTACGAGCAGTACTTC
TRBD1 | TRBJ2-7 | TRBV5-4 | - | CASSFRDRVHEQYF | TGTGCCAGCAGCTTCCGGGACAGGGTCCACGAGCAGTACTTC
- | TRBJ1-2 | TRBV6-5 | - | CASSRLPGRPKGYTF | TGTGCCAGCAGTCGCCTACCGGGCAGACCTAAAGGCTACACCTTC
- | TRBJ2-3 | TRBV6-5 | - | CASSGGPQIYTQYF | TGTGCCAGCAGCGGGGGACCGCAGATTTATACGCAGTATTTT
TRBD1 | TRBJ2-7 | TRBV5-8 | - | CASSKTGGQYF | TGTGCCAGCAGCAAAACAGGGGGGCAGTACTTC
- | TRBJ2-7 | TRBV4-3 | - | CASSLWDGPYEQYF | TGCGCCAGCAGCCTATGGGACGGTCCCTACGAGCAGTACTTC
TRBD1 | TRBJ1-2 | TRBV7-2 | once | CASSPEGARGYTF | TGTGCCAGCAGCCCCGAGGGGGCGCGAGGCTACACCTTC
- | TRBJ1-1 | TRBV7-3 | - | CASSPFKAPETEAFF | TGTGCCAGCAGCCCCTTTAAGGCTCCGGAAACTGAAGCTTTCTTT
TRBD1 | TRBJ2-3 | TRBV7-9 | - | CASGQGFGTQYF | TGTGCCAGCGGACAGGGTTTTGGTACGCAGTATTTT
TRBD1 | TRBJ1-2 | TRBV5-1 | - | CASSLVGTGDYGYTF | TGCGCCAGCAGCTTGGTAGGGACAGGGGACTATGGCTACACCTTC
- | TRBJ2-7 | TRBV18 | - | CASSPGAGALYEQYF | TGTGCCAGCTCACCCGGGGCGGGGGCCCTCTACGAGCAGTACTTC
TRBD2 | TRBJ2-5 | TRBV4-3 | - | CASSQDSGGGDQETQYF | TGCGCCAGCAGCCAAGATAGCGGGGGAGGAGACCAAGAGACCCAGTACTTC
- | TRBJ2-3 | TRBV30 | - | CAWGGGRDTQYF | TGTGCCTGGGGGGGTGGTCGAGATACGCAGTATTTT
- | TRBJ2-7 | TRBV7-2 | - | CASSLVGGTYEQYF | TGTGCCAGCAGCTTAGTGGGCGGGACCTACGAGCAGTACTTC
TRBD2 | TRBJ2-3 | TRBV7-8 | - | CASSPVSGGNTDTQYF | TGTGCCAGCAGCCCGGTCAGCGGGGGGAATACAGATACGCAGTATTTT
- | TRBJ1-2 | TRBV7-9 | - | CASSQGDPNYGYTF | TGTGCCAGCAGCCAGGGAGATCCTAACTATGGCTACACCTTC
- | TRBJ1-2 | TRBV19 | once | CASSKWLGVDGYTF | TGTGCCAGTAGTAAGTGGTTAGGCGTGGATGGCTACACCTTC
- | TRBJ1-6 | TRBV6-5 | - | CASSYAGTGDNSPLHF | TGTGCCAGCAGTTACGCAGGGACGGGCGATAATTCACCCCTCCACTTT
- | TRBJ1-2 | TRBV5-6 | - | CASSLVSYGYTF | TGTGCCAGCAGCTTGGTTAGCTATGGCTACACCTTC
- | TRBJ1-4 | TRBV7-2 | - | CASSGRTAPNEKLFF | TGTGCCAGCAGCGGACGGACAGCCCCTAATGAAAAACTGTTTTTT
- | TRBJ2-2 | TRBV6-5 | - | CASSYSKYNTGELFF | TGTGCCAGCAGTTACTCCAAGTATAACACCGGGGAGCTGTTTTTT
- | TRBJ1-2 | TRBV4-1 | - | CASRQGPYSGYTF | TGCGCCAGCAGGCAGGGACCGTACTCTGGCTACACCTTC
TRBD1 | TRBJ2-2 | TRBV7-9 | - | CASSMMDRGRTGELFF | TGTGCCAGCAGTATGATGGACAGGGGGAGGACCGGGGAGCTGTTTTTT
- | TRBJ1-1 | TRBV10-3 | - | CAIRENLMNTEAFF | TGTGCCATCAGGGAAAACCTTATGAACACTGAAGCTTTCTTT
TRBD1 | TRBJ2-5 | TRBV7-2 | - | CASSLLGGGRKETQYF | TGTGCCAGCAGCTTATTAGGGGGCGGTCGAAAAGAGACCCAGTACTTC
- | TRBJ1-6 | TRBV2 | - | CASSEKGRGQSPLHF | TGTGCCAGCAGTGAAAAGGGCAGGGGACAATCACCCCTCCACTTT
TRBD1 | TRBJ1-2 | TRBV29-1 | - | CSALGQGNYGYTF | TGCAGCGCCCTGGGACAGGGGAACTATGGCTACACCTTC
- | TRBJ1-1 | TRBV6-5 | - | CASNSRDYRNTEAFF | TGTGCCAGCAATTCTAGGGACTACCGGAACACTGAAGCTTTCTTT
- | TRBJ1-5 | TRBV19 | - | CASSIRGQPQHF | TGTGCCAGTAGTATACGGGGACAGCCCCAGCATTTT
- | TRBJ1-2 | TRBV18 | - | CASSPGRNYGYTF | TGTGCCAGCTCACCAGGTCGGAACTATGGCTACACCTTC
- | TRBJ1-1 | TRBV19 | - | CASSKGLPNTEAFF | TGTGCCAGTAGTAAGGGTCTGCCGAACACTGAAGCTTTCTTT
TRBD1 | TRBJ1-4 | TRBV19 | - | CASSIGWTGIRDEKLFF | TGTGCCAGTAGTATTGGTTGGACAGGTATTCGCGATGAAAAACTGTTTTTT
TRBD1 | TRBJ1-6 | TRBV7-3 | - | CASSLGSTGGNSPLHF | TGTGCCAGCAGCCTGGGCTCAACAGGGGGTAATTCACCCCTCCACTTT
- | TRBJ2-7 | TRBV10-3 | - | CAIRIGTVGYF | TGTGCCATCAGGATTGGGACCGTGGGGTACTTC
TRBD1 | TRBJ2-2 | TRBV6-6 | - | CASSPGQHTGELFF | TGTGCCAGCAGTCCGGGACAGCACACCGGGGAGCTGTTTTTT
- | TRBJ2-7 | TRBV30 | - | CAWSVPPGSYEQYF | TGTGCCTGGAGTGTACCCCCAGGTTCCTACGAGCAGTACTTC
TRBD1 | TRBJ1-2 | TRBV4-3 | - | CASSQEDRVSGYTF | TGCGCCAGCAGCCAAGAAGACAGGGTCAGTGGCTACACCTTC
- | TRBJ1-2 | TRBV4-3 | - | CASRGDNYGYTF | TGCGCCTCGAGGGGGGATAACTATGGCTACACCTTC
- | TRBJ2-1 | TRBV5-6 | - | CASSRRGVMYNEQFF | TGTGCCAGCAGCCGAAGAGGGGTGATGTACAATGAGCAGTTCTTC
- | TRBJ1-1 | TRBV6-5 | - | CATIPLRGNTEAFF | TGTGCCACCATACCCCTCCGGGGGAACACTGAAGCTTTCTTT
- | TRBJ1-1 | TRBV5-1 | - | CASSLDRGMNTEAFF | TGCGCCAGCAGCTTGGATAGGGGAATGAACACTGAAGCTTTCTTT
TRBD1 | TRBJ2-7 | TRBV10-2 | once | CASSESAGGWYEQYF | TGCGCCAGCAGTGAGTCGGCAGGGGGCTGGTACGAGCAGTACTTC
- | TRBJ2-3 | TRBV25-1 | - | CASSEWGDPTDTQYF | TGTGCCAGCAGTGAATGGGGGGACCCCACAGATACGCAGTATTTT